The present entry profiles one T cell receptor (beta chain) with its context. The antigen remains undetermined. This sample also contains other DNA sequences that code for the same CDR3. Naive CD8 cells lacked CD45RO, underwent positive selection for CCR7 and left out terminally differentiated effector memory CD45RA+ cells. Donation came from healthy HIV-negative adults that had no recent acute infections or vaccinations. This sample stems from a study of shared clonotypes between healthy human individuals. Study results and caveats: Only blood samples were collected, and tissue repertoires likely differ.

Genomic DNA belonging to each subset was distributed in equal measure over several immunoSEQ plates. In the authors' methods: Junction-only sequences without quality scores were provided by ImmunoSEQ, so filtering was different. Method: immunoSEQ multiplex PCR; TCRdb's copy keeps in-frame clones and lacks some. The V and J calls and the clone size are those of that table, but D and trimming were determined from the DNA. Of more than 2 million clones listed, 90% to 95% were seen once; the top ten hold about 1.7%. Sequencing was carried out using naive CD8+ T cells from PBMCs. The sequence was collected from a man aged 18 to 29 in good health. Some clones in this sample may be carry-over from other donors' samples.

The CDR3 reads CASSLRQSNQPQHF. The DNA for the CDR3 is TGTGCCAGCAGTTTACGCCAGAGCAATCAGCCCCAGCATTTT. The gene calls are TRBV27 and TRBJ1-5; D is unclear. V was cut by 2 bases and J by 1 base, with 6 bases left in between. Germline CDR1 MNHEY, CDR2 SMNVEV (reference sequence). The CDR3 loop spans 14 amino acids.